Each of the 3 T cell receptor beta chains below was sequenced from the same sample in a study of blood T cell repertoires in COVID-19. The protocol was immunoSEQ multiplex PCR, while the TCRdb copy is restricted to in-frame clones and leaves out a portion. The data contain tens of thousands of clones, about 85% of them singletons. Sequencing was done on a sample of peripheral blood. These receptor sequences come from a woman in her 70s with active or convalescent COVID-19.

The chain is built from TRBV7-2 and TRBJ2-1, with 14 nucleotides matching TRBD2. This CDR3 has 17 residues. The V gene end was trimmed by 2 bases and the J gene end by 7 bases; junction bases not matched to a gene: 7. Germline loops: CDR1 SGHTA, CDR2 FQGNSA. The CDR3 reads CASSLRTSGGSLNEQFF. CDR3 nucleotide sequence: TGTGCCAGCAGCTTACGGACTAGCGGGGGGTCCTTGAATGAGCAGTTCTTC.

In this sample, this clone turned up once. This chain joins TRBV6-5 and TRBJ2-7, with a weak D call TRBD1 (6 bases). V lost 0 bases, J lost 2 bases, and 8 bases lay in between. The CDR3 covers 14 residues. CDR1 and CDR2 (germline): MNHEY, SVGAGI. Written as DNA, the CDR3 is TGTGCCAGCAGTTACTCGTCAGGGGCCTACGAGCAGTACTTC. Protein sequence: CASSYSSGAYEQYF.

The genes are TRBV7-2 and TRBJ2-1, with D possibly matching TRBD1 (6 bases). V lost 5 bases to trimming and J lost 0 bases, with 14 bases between them. Germline CDR1 is SGHTA and CDR2 is FQGNSA. This CDR3 has 16 residues. This CDR3 is CASSRTAGSSYNEQFF. CDR3 coding DNA: TGTGCCAGCAGCCGGACAGCCGGAAGCTCCTACAATGAGCAGTTCTTC.